The 23 T cell receptor beta chains reported below all come from one sample, sequenced in a study of blood T cells in healthy people across ages (dated by TCRdb to the mid-2010s). The library relied on 5' RACE. The reads were generated on an Illumina HiSeq 2500. The second PCR ran for roughly 7 to 11 cycles and used a J-beta primer mix along with a sample-barcoded 5' primer. Using fastp trimming at Q25 and MiXCR clonotype assembly, TCRdb reanalyzed the public sequencing data and kept in-frame beta chains. Identical CDR3 proteins give one entry, which carries the most common genes and DNA. Across this sample there are approximately 900,000 distinct CDR3 sequences, with 48% seen only once. Together, the top ten hold around 15% of the sample. Specimen: blood. These receptors all stem from a man aged 25 to 40 in good health.

The chain has TRBV7-9 and TRBJ1-1; 7 bases match TRBD1. The CDR3 consists of 15 residues. CDR1 and CDR2 from the germline V gene are SEHNR and FQNEAQ (reference sequence). Unmatched junction bases numbered 5, after V lost 1 base and J lost 3 bases. CDR3 coding DNA: TGTGCCAGCAGCTTAGGGCACAGGGGCGACACTGAAGCTTTCTTT. Translated, it gives CASSLGHRGDTEAFF.

This chain joins TRBV5-1 and TRBJ1-5; D possibly corresponds to TRBD1 (6 bases). The V and J ends lost 0 bases and 3 bases respectively, with 10 bases between them. CDR3 length equals 15 residues. Germline assignment: CDR1 SGHRS and CDR2 YFSETQ. CDR3 residues: CASSLGGANNQPQHF. The CDR3 region has the DNA TGCGCCAGCAGCTTGGGGGGGGCAAACAATCAGCCCCAGCATTTT. Using reference TRBV5-1 and TRBJ1-5 for the parts outside the CDR3, the full variable domain is KAGVTQTPRYLIKTRGQQVTLSCSPISGHRSVSWYQQTPGQGLQFLFEYFSETQRNKGNFPGRFSGRQFSNSRSEMNVSTLELGDSALYLCASSLGGANNQPQHFGDGTRLSIL.

With regard to this clonotype: Being one base from a much bigger clone, this may be a read error. The rearrangement joins TRBV20-1 to TRBJ2-7; 8 positions agree with TRBD1. The germline gives CDR1 DFQATT, CDR2 SNEGSKA (reference sequence). V lost 3 bases and J lost 7; bases outside the gene matches: 14. CDR3 length: 15 residues. Here the CDR3 DNA reads TGCAGTGCTAGGATCCAGGGGGCGTTGTCCAATGAGCAGTACTTC. Residues: CSARIQGALSNEQYF.

This clonotype was observed a handful of times. V gene TRBV6-5 combines with J gene TRBJ2-1; the match to TRBD1 covers 8 bases. V shed 6 bases, J shed 9 bases, and the junction held 7 bases outside the gene matches. Germline CDR1 is MNHEY and CDR2 is SVGAGI. This CDR3 contains 13 residues. The CDR3 nucleotides are TGTGCCAGCAGGACCAGGGGGCCGGGTGAGCAGTTCTTC. This translates into CASRTRGPGEQFF.

The table lists this clonotype with a few counts. The CDR3 DNA is TGCAGTGCTAGAAGAGGGCCCTGGGAGCAGTACTTC. Residues: CSARRGPWEQYF. V gene TRBV20-1 combines with J gene TRBJ2-5, with a possible D match to TRBD2 (5 bases). Trimming removed 2 bases from V and 11 bases from J, with 15 bases in between. The CDR3 has 12 amino acids. Per the germline V gene, CDR1 is DFQATT and CDR2 is SNEGSKA (reference sequence).

The chain joins TRBV4-1 to TRBJ2-6, with D possibly being TRBD2 (5 bases). V lost 0 bases and J lost 1, with 13 bases in between. CDR1 is MGHRA and CDR2 is YSYEKL in the germline V gene. The CDR3 is 18 residues long. The CDR3 sequence: CASSQEGSRESGANVLTF. CDR3 nucleotide sequence: TGCGCCAGCAGCCAAGAAGGGTCGAGGGAGTCTGGGGCCAACGTCCTGACTTTC.

There are a few counts of this clonotype. The V and J genes are TRBV20-1 and TRBJ2-7; D is possibly TRBD2 (6 bases). The CDR3 contains 15 residues. The germline V and J ends were trimmed by 3 bases and 2 bases, with 17 bases remaining between them. CDR1 is DFQATT, CDR2 SNEGSKA, per germline (reference sequence). The CDR3 region has the DNA TGCAGTGCTAGCATCTCGAGCGGGTCTGCCTACGAGCAGTACTTC. Its translation is CSASISSGSAYEQYF.

V and J are TRBV28 and TRBJ2-5; D is possibly TRBD2 (6 bases). CDR1 is MDHEN and CDR2 is SYDVKM in the germline V gene. The CDR3 totals 13 residues. V lost 6 bases and J lost 2, with 10 bases in between. The CDR3 nucleotides are TGTGCCAGCAGGGAGGGTCCGCAAGAGACCCAGTACTTC. Its translation is CASREGPQETQYF.

This clonotype was detected a few times. The CDR3 DNA reads TGTGCCAGCAGCTTAGAAAGGGTGAATGAGCAGTACTTC. It yields the protein CASSLERVNEQYF. This rearrangement joins TRBV7-2 to TRBJ2-7; D not certain. CDR3 length equals 13 residues. Per the germline V gene, CDR1 is SGHTA and CDR2 is FQGNSA. The V and J ends lost 1 base and 7 bases respectively, with 11 bases between them. Filled out from reference TRBV7-2 and TRBJ2-7, the complete variable domain reads GAGVSQSPSNKVTEKGKDVELRCDPISGHTALYWYRQSLGQGLEFLIYFQGNSAPDKSGLPSDRFSAERTGGSVSTLTIQRTQQEDSAVYLCASSLERVNEQYFGPGTRLTVT.

V usage is TRBV28 and J usage is TRBJ1-2; the D is unclear. The CDR3 is 15 amino acids. Germline values: CDR1 MDHEN, CDR2 SYDVKM. Deletions cut 5 bases from V and 3 bases from J, with 16 bases between. The CDR3, as DNA: TGTGCCAGCAGTGCCGTTGACACGTCTGACTATGGCTACACCTTC. Protein: CASSAVDTSDYGYTF.

The chain carries TRBV7-9 and TRBJ1-5; D remains unclear. The CDR3 is 14 amino acids. CDR1 SEHNR and CDR2 FQNEAQ come from the germline V gene (reference sequence). Trimming removed 5 bases at V and 1 base at J, with 9 bases between. CDR3 protein: CASSRIQSNQPQHF. As DNA, the CDR3 is TGTGCCAGCAGCCGAATACAAAGCAATCAGCCCCAGCATTTT.

The chain uses TRBV5-6 and TRBJ1-2; 7 bases are shared with TRBD1. After removal of 0 bases from V and 7 bases from J, the junction contained 6 bases not matched to a gene. CDR3 length equals 14 residues. The germline V gene encodes CDR1 SGHDT and CDR2 YYEEEE. CDR3 bases: TGTGCCAGCAGCTTGGCCGACAGGGAGGGTGGCTACACCTTC. Protein sequence: CASSLADREGGYTF.

This rearrangement joins TRBV6-5 to TRBJ1-2; the match to TRBD1 covers 10 bases. V dropped 8 bases and J dropped 2; count of bases not matched to a gene: 8. The CDR3 loop spans 15 amino acids. Germline CDR1 MNHEY, CDR2 SVGAGI. The CDR3 coding sequence is TGTGCCAGCGTCCCAGGGACAGGGGTCAACTATGGCTACACCTTC. This encodes CASVPGTGVNYGYTF.

The V gene is TRBV6-5, the J gene TRBJ2-1; D could derive from TRBD1 or TRBD2 (5 bases each). Trimming stripped 0 bases from V and 0 bases from J, with 9 bases between. The CDR3 is 16 residues long. Germline-derived CDR1 and CDR2 are MNHEY and SVGAGI. CDR3 sequence: CASSYSKGSSYNEQFF. CDR3 bases: TGTGCCAGCAGTTACTCGAAGGGGAGCTCCTACAATGAGCAGTTCTTC.

The V gene is TRBV28, the J gene TRBJ2-2; 7 bases are a match to TRBD1. With V trimmed by 5 bases and J by 10 bases, 4 bases remained unmatched. The CDR3 spans 12 residues. The germline CDR1 and CDR2 sequences are MDHEN and SYDVKM. CDR3 DNA: TGTGCCAGCAGTCTACAGGGGCCGGAGCTGTTTTTT. This sequence encodes CASSLQGPELFF.

The chain uses TRBV14 and TRBJ2-3, with D tentatively TRBD2 (5 bases). Between the trimmed V and J ends, which lost 2 bases and 8 bases, there was a span of 17 bases. From germline, CDR1 is SGHDN and CDR2 FVKESK. The CDR3 consists of 15 residues. CDR3 amino acids: CASSQSRAARGTQYF. CDR3 nucleotides: TGTGCCAGCAGCCAATCACGAGCGGCCCGAGGTACGCAGTATTTT.

The J gene is TRBJ2-7, the V gene TRBV7-2; D may be TRBD2 (5 bases). The CDR3 runs 13 residues. CDR1 and CDR2 from the germline V gene are SGHTA and FQGNSA. V was cut by 5 bases and J by 5 bases, with 13 bases left in between. The CDR3, as DNA: TGTGCCAGCAGCGAGGGAGCGGTCCACGAGCAGTACTTC. Translating gives CASSEGAVHEQYF. Filled out from reference TRBV7-2 and TRBJ2-7, the complete variable domain reads GAGVSQSPSNKVTEKGKDVELRCDPISGHTALYWYRQSLGQGLEFLIYFQGNSAPDKSGLPSDRFSAERTGGSVSTLTIQRTQQEDSAVYLCASSEGAVHEQYFGPGTRLTVT.

This clonotype was found a few times. V and J are TRBV12-3 or TRBV12-4 and TRBJ2-6; maybe TRBD2 (5 bases). The length of the CDR3 is 15 residues. V was trimmed by 6 bases and J by 2 bases, leaving 11 bases between them. CDR3 loop: CASRDSGTGANVLTF. CDR3 DNA: TGTGCCAGCAGAGATTCGGGGACTGGGGCCAACGTCCTGACTTTC.

The V gene is TRBV11-2, the J gene TRBJ1-2, with a weak D call TRBD1 (6 bases). This CDR3 contains 15 residues. Germline V gives CDR1 SGHAT, CDR2 FQNNGV. With 3 bases removed from V and 7 bases from J, the gap between germline ends came to 18 bases. CDR3 sequence: CASSLGLGGPLGYTF. The CDR3 nucleotides are TGTGCCAGCAGCTTGGGGCTGGGGGGCCCCCTTGGCTACACCTTC.

The table lists this clonotype with a few counts. V gene TRBV27 combines with J gene TRBJ2-3, with D perhaps TRBD2 (5 bases). V was trimmed by 4 bases and J by 4 bases, leaving 18 bases between them. Germline V gene sequence: CDR1 MNHEY, CDR2 SMNVEV (reference sequence). This CDR3 is built from 16 residues. CDR3: CASSSRLTREADTQYF. Here the CDR3 DNA reads TGTGCCAGCAGTTCCCGCCTCACTAGAGAGGCAGATACGCAGTATTTT.

This clonotype appeared once. The V gene is TRBV12-3 or TRBV12-4, the J gene TRBJ2-3, with D possibly being TRBD1 (6 bases). The CDR3 covers 17 residues. Trimming removed 3 bases from V and 4 bases from J, with 20 bases in between. Here the CDR3 reads CASSLSVGGRRADTQYF. The CDR3 DNA reads TGTGCCAGCAGTTTGTCAGTAGGGGGTAGGCGAGCAGATACGCAGTATTTT.

V is TRBV21-1 and J is TRBJ1-2; TRBD1, the D gene given by the table, was not confirmed from the DNA. TRBV21-1 is a listed pseudogene. This CDR3 comprises 14 residues. The CDR3 DNA is TGTGCCAGCACAGACAGGGGAGTTGTTAATGACTACACCTTC. Translation: CASTDRGVVNDYTF.

This clonotype was detected a few times. J is TRBJ2-7 and V is TRBV3-1, with 7 positions matching TRBD2. Per the germline V gene, CDR1 is LGHDT and CDR2 is YNNKEL (reference sequence). This CDR3 region has 15 residues. V lost 0 bases, J lost 7 bases, and 9 bases stayed unmatched. CDR3 protein: CASSQDLGLRREQYF. The CDR3 DNA follows: TGTGCCAGCAGCCAAGATCTGGGACTAAGGAGGGAGCAGTACTTC.